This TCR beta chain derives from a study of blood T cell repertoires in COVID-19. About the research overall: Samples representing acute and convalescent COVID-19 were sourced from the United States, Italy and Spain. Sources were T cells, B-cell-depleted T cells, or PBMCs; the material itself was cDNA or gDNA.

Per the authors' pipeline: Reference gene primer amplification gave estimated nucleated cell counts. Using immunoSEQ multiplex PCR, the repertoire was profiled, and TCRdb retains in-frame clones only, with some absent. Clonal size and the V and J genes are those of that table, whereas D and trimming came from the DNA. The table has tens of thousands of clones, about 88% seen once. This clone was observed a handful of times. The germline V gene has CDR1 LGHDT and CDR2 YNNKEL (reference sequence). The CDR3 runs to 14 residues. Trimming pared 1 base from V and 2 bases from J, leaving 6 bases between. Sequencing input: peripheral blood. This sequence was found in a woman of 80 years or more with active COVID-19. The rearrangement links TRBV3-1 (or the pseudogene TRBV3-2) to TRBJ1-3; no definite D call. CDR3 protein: CASSQVVTGNTIYF. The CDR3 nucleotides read TGTGCCAGCAGCCAAGTCGTAACTGGAAACACCATATATTTT.